A single sample is the source of the 3 T cell receptor beta chains below, sequenced in a study of blood T cell repertoires in COVID-19. TCRdb keeps only in-frame clones here, not all; method: immunoSEQ multiplex PCR. This sample has 130,000 or so clones, with 84% found just once. Sequencing was performed on peripheral blood. These receptors all come from a man aged 55 to 70 with acute or convalescent COVID-19.

There are a few counts of this clone. This chain uses TRBV10-2 with TRBJ1-2; no clear D. CDR3 length: 13 residues. Germline-derived CDR1 and CDR2 are WSHSY and SAAADI. V gave up 3 bases and J gave up 3 bases, with 8 bases separating them. This CDR3 reads CASSDRSYYGYTF. In DNA form, the CDR3 reads TGCGCCAGCAGTGACAGGTCCTACTATGGCTACACCTTC.

J is TRBJ2-1 and V is TRBV30; tentative D call: TRBD2 (6 bases). Per germline, CDR1 GTSNPN and CDR2 SVGIG (reference sequence). V lost 5 bases, J lost 0 bases, and 8 bases lay in between. CDR3 length: 13 residues. CDR3 residues: CAWRGVSYNEQFF. The CDR3 region has the DNA TGTGCCTGGCGCGGGGTCTCCTACAATGAGCAGTTCTTC.

This clone was observed a single time. The V gene is TRBV19, the J gene TRBJ1-5; 8 bases fit TRBD1. The CDR3 totals 13 residues. J was trimmed by 4 bases and V by 10 bases; bases with no gene match: 6. The germline V gene encodes CDR1 LNHDA and CDR2 SQIVND (reference sequence). CDR3 in DNA: TGTGCCACCGACAGGGGACCAAATCAGCCCCAGCATTTT. Translation: CATDRGPNQPQHF.